This T cell receptor (beta chain) is drawn from a study of beta chain features in type 1 diabetes. Study-level points and caveats: The study found fewer insertions and more deletions at VDJ junctions in type 1 diabetes patients.

A few counts support this clone. What it binds is unknown. J gave up 5 bases and V 0 bases, and 18 bases lay outside the gene matches. This CDR3 has 19 residues. All of the isolated RNA was reverse transcribed, so expressed TCRB transcripts were sequenced. There were several million reads on average in the naive, central memory and regulatory T cell samples. Produced via immunoSEQ multiplex PCR; TCRdb's table is partial and in-frame only. The sample lists approximately 170,000 clones; less than 9.5% were seen once. Stem cell-like memory, regulatory, central memory and naive CD4+ cells were sorted via CD45RO/CCR7/CD25/CD127/CD95/CD27. Populations obtained by sorting all exceeded 98% purity.

V is TRBV23-1 and J is TRBJ1-1; 7 positions agree with TRBD1. TRBV23-1 belongs to the ORF category, with a function that is uncertain. The sample taken for sequencing was central memory CD4+ T cells from blood. The sequence came from a woman between 18 and 30 years old in good health. The CDR3 coding sequence is TGCGCCAGCAGTCAATCAAGGGCACAGGGGTCGACAACGGGTACTGAAGCTTTCTTT. Its protein product is CASSQSRAQGSTTGTEAFF.